One T cell receptor (beta chain) is described in this entry. The data are from a study of T-cell reconstitution after alpha-beta-depleted transplantation in children. Deletions cut 7 bases from V and 5 bases from J, with 18 bases between. There are 14 residues in the CDR3. The V gene's germline CDR1 is SQVTM and CDR2 ANQGSEA. Preparing the TCRbeta library involved the use of unique molecular identifiers. TCRdb passed the PCR reads through MiXCR, listing each CDR3 protein once. The sample consists of nearly 550,000 distinct CDR3 sequences, around 17% of them appearing once. The input for sequencing was PBMCs from the stem cell graft donor, taken from the stem cell graft. J is TRBJ2-4 and V is TRBV29-1; D may be TRBD1 (6 bases). The clonotype originates from a human donor who donated a stem cell graft to a child with acute lymphoblastic leukemia. CDR3 nucleotide sequence: TGCAGCGCCTCTGATAGGGGGAGAGAAAACATTCAGTACTTC. Amino acids: CSASDRGRENIQYF.